Listed below are T cell receptor beta chains from one sample, sequenced in a study of cytomegalovirus exposure and HLA in healthy donors. Profiling relied on immunoSEQ multiplex PCR, and the TCRdb table lists in-frame clones only, not all of them. The table records some 140,000 clones, 79% of them present only once. Sequencing input: PBMCs. These receptors all stem from a female donor in good health and CMV-seronegative. The CDR3 runs from the conserved cysteine through the conserved F or W. Each record gives: J gene, clone size, D gene, V gene, CDR3 DNA, CDR3 protein. The D gene is left open where the match is weak. Size is stated for part of the rows, as once, few or many counts, or as a class when the clone is expanded.

TRBJ1-6,few,.,TRBV10-3,TGTGCCACCCAGGGATCCTATAATTCACCCCTCCACTTT,CATQGSYNSPLHF
TRBJ1-2,.,.,TRBV6-5,TGTGCCAGCAGTTACGAAGGGGCGCGGGGCTACACCTTC,CASSYEGARGYTF
TRBJ2-3,few,TRBD2,TRBV7-6,TGTGCCAGCAGCCCCCGACCAAGGGGCGGGAGGGCCAGCACAGATACGCAGTATTTT,CASSPRPRGGRASTDTQYF
TRBJ1-2,.,.,TRBV28,TGTGCCAGCAGTCCGACAGTTTATAATGGCTACACCTTC,CASSPTVYNGYTF
TRBJ2-2,.,.,TRBV2,TGTGCCAGCAGGGTACAGTCCACCGGGGAGCTGTTTTTT,CASRVQSTGELFF
TRBJ2-3,once,.,TRBV27,TGTGCCACCCCGCGGCATAGCACAGATACGCAGTATTTT,CATPRHSTDTQYF
TRBJ2-7,.,TRBD1,TRBV5-6,TGTGCCAGCAGGCTACAGGGGTTTCCTGGTAAGGAGCAGTACTTC,CASRLQGFPGKEQYF
TRBJ2-7,.,.,TRBV9,TGTGCCAGCAGCGTAGACTACTATACGTCCTACGAGCAGTACTTC,CASSVDYYTSYEQYF
TRBJ2-5,.,.,TRBV19,TGTGCCAGTAGTAAAGCCCATATAGTTCTCGGGGAGACCCAGTACTTC,CASSKAHIVLGETQYF
TRBJ1-6,.,.,TRBV6-6,TGTGCCAGCAGCACGACATCCAGCTCCTATAATTCACCCCTCCACTTT,CASSTTSSSYNSPLHF
TRBJ2-5,.,.,TRBV5-1,TGCGCCAGCAGCTTGCCCAGTAACCAAGAGACCCAGTACTTC,CASSLPSNQETQYF
TRBJ2-1,.,TRBD2,TRBV15,TGTGCCACCAGCTCCGGGACTAGCGGGAGCAACAATGAGCAGTTCTTC,CATSSGTSGSNNEQFF
TRBJ2-7,once,.,TRBV6-1,TGTGCCAGCAGTGAATACTCTCCCTACGAGCAGTACTTC,CASSEYSPYEQYF
TRBJ2-7,.,TRBD2,TRBV7-9,TGTGCCAGCAGCTCCGCCGCGGGGGAATCCACTTACGAGCAGTACTTC,CASSSAAGESTYEQYF
TRBJ2-3,.,.,TRBV2,TGTGCCAGCAGTGAATTGCGGAAGAGCACAGATACGCAGTATTTT,CASSELRKSTDTQYF
TRBJ1-5,few,TRBD1,TRBV2,TGTGCCAGCAGTGAGGACAGGGGCAATCAGCCCCAGCATTTT,CASSEDRGNQPQHF
TRBJ1-1,.,.,TRBV7-8,TGTGCCAGCAGCTTCTCGACAGCGGGTATGAACACTGAAGCTTTCTTT,CASSFSTAGMNTEAFF
TRBJ1-2,.,.,TRBV9,TGTGCCAGCAGCGCGTCCTACTATGGCTACACCTTC,CASSASYYGYTF
TRBJ2-5,few,.,TRBV29-1,TGCAGCGTTCCGCTGGGATCCCGGAGGGAGACCCAGTACTTC,CSVPLGSRRETQYF
TRBJ2-1,.,TRBD2,TRBV7-3,TGTGCCAGCAGCTTTCGCGGGGGGGCCTCCGGTGAGCAGTTCTTC,CASSFRGGASGEQFF